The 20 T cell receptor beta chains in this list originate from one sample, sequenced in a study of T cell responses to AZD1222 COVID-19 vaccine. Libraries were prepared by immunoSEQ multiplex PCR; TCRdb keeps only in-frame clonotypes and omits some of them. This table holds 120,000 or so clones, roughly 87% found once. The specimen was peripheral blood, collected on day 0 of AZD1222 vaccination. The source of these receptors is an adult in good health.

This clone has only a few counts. CDR3 residues: CASSSTHIETQYF. The DNA for the CDR3 is TGTGCCAGCAGCTCGACCCATATAGAGACCCAGTACTTC. The chain has TRBV7-6 and TRBJ2-5; D ambiguous. This CDR3 spans 13 amino acids. Germline CDR1 is SGHVS and CDR2 is FNYEAQ. V was trimmed by 4 bases and J by 4 bases, leaving 10 bases between them.

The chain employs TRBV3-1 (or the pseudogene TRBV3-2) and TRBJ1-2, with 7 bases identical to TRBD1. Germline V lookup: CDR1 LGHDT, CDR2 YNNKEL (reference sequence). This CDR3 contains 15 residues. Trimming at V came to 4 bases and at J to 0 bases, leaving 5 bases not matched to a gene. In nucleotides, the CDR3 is TGTGCCAGCAGCCCGCGACAGGGTACTAACTATGGCTACACCTTC. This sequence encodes CASSPRQGTNYGYTF.

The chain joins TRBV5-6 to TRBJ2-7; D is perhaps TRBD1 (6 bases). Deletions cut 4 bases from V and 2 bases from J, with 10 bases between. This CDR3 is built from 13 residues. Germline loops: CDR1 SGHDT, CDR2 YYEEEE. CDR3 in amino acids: CASSTWTAYEQYF. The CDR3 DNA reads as TGTGCCAGCAGCACATGGACAGCCTACGAGCAGTACTTC.

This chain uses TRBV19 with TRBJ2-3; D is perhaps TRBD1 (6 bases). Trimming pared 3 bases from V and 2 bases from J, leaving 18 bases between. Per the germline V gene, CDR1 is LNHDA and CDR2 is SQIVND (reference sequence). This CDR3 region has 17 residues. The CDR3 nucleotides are TGTGCCAGTAGTATGGCTCCGGACAGCCGATCCACAGATACGCAGTATTTT. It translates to CASSMAPDSRSTDTQYF.

CDR3 loop: CASRVQGPPQHF. DNA of the CDR3: TGTGCCAGCAGGGTACAGGGACCGCCCCAGCATTTT. The rearrangement links TRBV28 to TRBJ1-5; possibly TRBD1 for D (6 bases). The CDR3 covers 12 residues. Germline V gives CDR1 MDHEN, CDR2 SYDVKM. Trimming cost V 6 bases and J 9 bases, with 12 bases left between them. Supplemented by reference TRBV28 and TRBJ1-5, the full variable domain reads DVKVTQSSRYLVKRTGEKVFLECVQDMDHENMFWYRQDPGLGLRLIYFSYDVKMKEKGDIPEGYSVSREKKERFSLILESASTNQTSMYLCASRVQGPPQHFGDGTRLSIL.

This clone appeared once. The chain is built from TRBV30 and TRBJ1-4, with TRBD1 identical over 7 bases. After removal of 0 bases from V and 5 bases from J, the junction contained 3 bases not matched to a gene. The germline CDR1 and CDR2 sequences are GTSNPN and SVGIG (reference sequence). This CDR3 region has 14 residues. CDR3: CAWSVKGANEKLFF. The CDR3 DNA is TGTGCCTGGAGTGTCAAGGGGGCAAATGAAAAACTGTTTTTT.

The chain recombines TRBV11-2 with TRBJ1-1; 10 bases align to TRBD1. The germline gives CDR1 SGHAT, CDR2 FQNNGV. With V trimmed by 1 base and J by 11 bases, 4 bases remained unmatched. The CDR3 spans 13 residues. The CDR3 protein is CASSLGGQGMAFF. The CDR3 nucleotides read TGTGCCAGCAGCTTAGGGGGACAGGGGATGGCTTTCTTT.

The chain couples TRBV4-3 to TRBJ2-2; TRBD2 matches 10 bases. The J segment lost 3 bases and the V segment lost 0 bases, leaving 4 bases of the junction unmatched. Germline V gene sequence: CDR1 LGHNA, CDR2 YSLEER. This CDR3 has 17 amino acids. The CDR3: CASSQDTLAGDTGELFF. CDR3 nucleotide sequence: TGCGCCAGCAGCCAAGATACCCTAGCGGGGGACACCGGGGAGCTGTTTTTT.

CDR3 sequence: CASKGQGAKNIQYF. The DNA for the CDR3 is TGTGCCAGCAAGGGACAGGGAGCCAAAAACATTCAGTACTTC. The rearrangement joins TRBV6-5 to TRBJ2-4; 9 bases are a match to TRBD1. Trimming removed 7 bases from V and 0 bases from J; junction bases left unmatched: 1. The germline gives CDR1 MNHEY, CDR2 SVGAGI. CDR3 length: 14 residues.

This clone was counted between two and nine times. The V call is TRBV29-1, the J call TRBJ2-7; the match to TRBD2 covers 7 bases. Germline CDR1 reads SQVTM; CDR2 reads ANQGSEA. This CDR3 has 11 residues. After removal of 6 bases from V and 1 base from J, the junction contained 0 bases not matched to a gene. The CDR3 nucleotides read TGCAGCGTCGGGGGGTCCTACGAGCAGTACTTC. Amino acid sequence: CSVGGSYEQYF.

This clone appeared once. CDR3 residues: CASSFRQVNTGELFF. The CDR3 DNA follows: TGTGCCAGCAGTTTTCGACAGGTGAACACCGGGGAGCTGTTTTTT. The chain links TRBV27 to TRBJ2-2; D might be TRBD1 (6 bases). The ends were cut back, 3 bases at V and 1 base at J, with 9 bases in the middle. The V gene's germline CDR1 is MNHEY and CDR2 SMNVEV (reference sequence). The CDR3 has 15 residues.

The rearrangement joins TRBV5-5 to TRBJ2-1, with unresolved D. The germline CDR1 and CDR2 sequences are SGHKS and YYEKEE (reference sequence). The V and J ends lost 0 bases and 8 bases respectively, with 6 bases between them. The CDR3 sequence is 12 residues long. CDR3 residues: CASSLGRDEQFF. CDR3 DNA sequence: TGTGCCAGCAGCTTGGGTCGGGATGAGCAGTTCTTC.

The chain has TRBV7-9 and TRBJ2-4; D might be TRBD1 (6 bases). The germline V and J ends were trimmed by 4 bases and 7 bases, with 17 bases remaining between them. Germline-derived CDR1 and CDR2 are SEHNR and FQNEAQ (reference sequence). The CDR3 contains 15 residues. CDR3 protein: CASSSPDRSGNIQYF. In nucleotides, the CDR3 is TGTGCCAGCAGCTCGCCAGACAGGTCCGGGAACATTCAGTACTTC.

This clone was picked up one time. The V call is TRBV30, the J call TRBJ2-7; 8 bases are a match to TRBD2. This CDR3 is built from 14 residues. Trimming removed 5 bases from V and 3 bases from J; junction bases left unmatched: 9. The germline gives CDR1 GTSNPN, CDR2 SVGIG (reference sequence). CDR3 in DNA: TGTGCCTGGGGGAGAGGTGCGGGGGGCTACGAGCAGTACTTC. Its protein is CAWGRGAGGYEQYF.

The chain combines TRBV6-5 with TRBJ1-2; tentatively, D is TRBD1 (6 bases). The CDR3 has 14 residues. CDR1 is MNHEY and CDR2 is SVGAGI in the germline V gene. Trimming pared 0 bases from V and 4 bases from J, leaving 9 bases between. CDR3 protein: CASSYSRGSYGYTF. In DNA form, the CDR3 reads TGTGCCAGCAGTTACTCCAGGGGCTCCTATGGCTACACCTTC.

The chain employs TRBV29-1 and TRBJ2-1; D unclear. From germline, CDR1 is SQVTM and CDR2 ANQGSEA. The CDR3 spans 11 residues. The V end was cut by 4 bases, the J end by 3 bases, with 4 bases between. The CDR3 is CSVAVYNEQFF. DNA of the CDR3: TGCAGCGTTGCTGTCTACAATGAGCAGTTCTTC.

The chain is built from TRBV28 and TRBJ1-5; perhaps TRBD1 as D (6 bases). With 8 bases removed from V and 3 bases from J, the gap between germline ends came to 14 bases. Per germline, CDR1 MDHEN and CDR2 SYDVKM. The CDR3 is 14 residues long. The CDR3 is CASFSTGNNQPQHF. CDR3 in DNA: TGTGCCAGCTTTTCCACAGGGAACAATCAGCCCCAGCATTTT. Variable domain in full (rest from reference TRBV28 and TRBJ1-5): DVKVTQSSRYLVKRTGEKVFLECVQDMDHENMFWYRQDPGLGLRLIYFSYDVKMKEKGDIPEGYSVSREKKERFSLILESASTNQTSMYLCASFSTGNNQPQHFGDGTRLSIL.

The DNA for the CDR3 is TGTGCCAGCAGCTTGATGGACGGGACTGAAGCTTTCTTT. Its protein is CASSLMDGTEAFF. This chain uses TRBV5-4 with TRBJ1-1; D unresolved. Between the trimmed V and J ends, which lost 1 base and 5 bases, there was a span of 9 bases. This CDR3 has 13 residues. Germline V gene data show CDR1 as SGHNT and CDR2 as YYREEE (reference sequence).

The CDR3 sequence is CASSPPIRPTNEQFF. The CDR3 DNA sequence: TGTGCCAGCTCACCACCTATAAGGCCTACGAATGAGCAGTTCTTC. J is TRBJ2-1 and V is TRBV18; D remains unclear. CDR1 and CDR2 from the germline V gene are KGHSH and LQKENI. The CDR3 contains 15 residues. Trimming removed 0 bases at V and 7 bases at J, with 13 bases between. The complete variable domain, with remaining parts taken from reference TRBV18 and TRBJ2-1, reads NAGVMQNPRHLVRRRGQEARLRCSPMKGHSHVYWYRQLPEEGLKFMVYLQKENIIDESGMPKERFSAEFPKEGPSILRIQQVVRGDSAAYFCASSPPIRPTNEQFFGPGTRLTVL.

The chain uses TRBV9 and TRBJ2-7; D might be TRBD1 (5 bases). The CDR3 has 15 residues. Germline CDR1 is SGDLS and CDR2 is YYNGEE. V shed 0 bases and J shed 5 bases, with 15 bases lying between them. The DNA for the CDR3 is TGTGCCAGCAGCGTAGTTTCAGGGTTTAACGACGAGCAGTACTTC. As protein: CASSVVSGFNDEQYF.